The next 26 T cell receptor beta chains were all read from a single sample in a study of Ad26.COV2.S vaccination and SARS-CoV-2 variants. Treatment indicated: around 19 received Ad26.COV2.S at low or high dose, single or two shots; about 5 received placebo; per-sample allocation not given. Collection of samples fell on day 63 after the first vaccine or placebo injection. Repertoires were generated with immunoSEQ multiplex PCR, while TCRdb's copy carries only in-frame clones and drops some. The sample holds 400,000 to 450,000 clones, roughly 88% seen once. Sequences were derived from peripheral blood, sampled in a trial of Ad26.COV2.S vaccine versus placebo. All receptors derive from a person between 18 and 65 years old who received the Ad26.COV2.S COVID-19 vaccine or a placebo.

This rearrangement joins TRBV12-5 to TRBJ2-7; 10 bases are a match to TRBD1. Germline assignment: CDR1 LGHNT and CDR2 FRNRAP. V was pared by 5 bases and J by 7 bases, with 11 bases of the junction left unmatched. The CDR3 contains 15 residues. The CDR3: CASGPGQGDMREQYF. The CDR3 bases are TGTGCTAGTGGTCCCGGACAGGGGGATATGCGGGAGCAGTACTTC.

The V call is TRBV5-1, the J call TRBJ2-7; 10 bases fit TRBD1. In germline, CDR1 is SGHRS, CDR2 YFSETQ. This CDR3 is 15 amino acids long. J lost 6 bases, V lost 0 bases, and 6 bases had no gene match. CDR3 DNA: TGCGCCAGCAGCTTGGGGGACAGGGGATTAGGCGAGCAGTACTTC. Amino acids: CASSLGDRGLGEQYF.

The CDR3 DNA follows: TGTGCCAGCAGTTCCACAGGGAGCTCCTACAATGAGCAGTTCTTC. Encoded protein: CASSSTGSSYNEQFF. The rearrangement uses TRBV27 and TRBJ2-1; tentatively, D is TRBD1 (6 bases). V lost 4 bases to trimming and J lost 0 bases, with 10 bases between them. Germline CDR1 reads MNHEY; CDR2 reads SMNVEV (reference sequence). The CDR3 has 15 amino acids.

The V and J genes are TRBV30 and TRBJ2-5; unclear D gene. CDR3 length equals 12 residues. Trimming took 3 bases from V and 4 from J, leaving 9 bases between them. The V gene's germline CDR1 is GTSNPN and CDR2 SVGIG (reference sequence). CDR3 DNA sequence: TGTGCCTGGAGCGCGGCAACAGAGACCCAGTACTTC. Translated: CAWSAATETQYF.

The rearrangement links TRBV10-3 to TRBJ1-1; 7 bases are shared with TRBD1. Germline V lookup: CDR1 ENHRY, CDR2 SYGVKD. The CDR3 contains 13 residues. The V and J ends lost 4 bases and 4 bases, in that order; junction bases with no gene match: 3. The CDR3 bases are TGTGCCATCAGTGGGGACAGAAGCACTGAAGCTTTCTTT. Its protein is CAISGDRSTEAFF.

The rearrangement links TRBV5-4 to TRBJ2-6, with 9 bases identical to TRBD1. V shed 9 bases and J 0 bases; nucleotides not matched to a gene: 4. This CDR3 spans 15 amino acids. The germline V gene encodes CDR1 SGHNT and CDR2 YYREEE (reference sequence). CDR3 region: CAMDRGSSGANVLTF. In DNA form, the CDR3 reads TGTGCCATGGACAGGGGAAGCTCTGGGGCCAACGTCCTGACTTTC.

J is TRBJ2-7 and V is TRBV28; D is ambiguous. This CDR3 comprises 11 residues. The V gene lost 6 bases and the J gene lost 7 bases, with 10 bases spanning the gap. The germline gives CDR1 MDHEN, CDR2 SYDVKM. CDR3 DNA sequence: TGTGCCAGCAGGACCGGGTGGGAGCAGTACTTC. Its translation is CASRTGWEQYF. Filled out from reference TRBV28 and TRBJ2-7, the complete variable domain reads DVKVTQSSRYLVKRTGEKVFLECVQDMDHENMFWYRQDPGLGLRLIYFSYDVKMKEKGDIPEGYSVSREKKERFSLILESASTNQTSMYLCASRTGWEQYFGPGTRLTVT.

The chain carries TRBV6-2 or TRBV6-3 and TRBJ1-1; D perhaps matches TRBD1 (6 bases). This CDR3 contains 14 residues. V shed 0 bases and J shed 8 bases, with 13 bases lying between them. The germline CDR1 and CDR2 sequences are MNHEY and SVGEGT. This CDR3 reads CASSYSLTGYEAFF. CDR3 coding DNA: TGTGCCAGCAGTTACTCCTTGACAGGCTACGAAGCTTTCTTT.

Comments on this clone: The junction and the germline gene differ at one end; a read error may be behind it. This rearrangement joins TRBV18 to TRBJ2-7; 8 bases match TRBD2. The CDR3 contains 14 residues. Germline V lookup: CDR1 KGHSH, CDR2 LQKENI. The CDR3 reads CASSLEAGGLPLGF. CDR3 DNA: TGTGCCAGCTCACTAGAGGCGGGAGGTTTACCCCTGGGCTTC.

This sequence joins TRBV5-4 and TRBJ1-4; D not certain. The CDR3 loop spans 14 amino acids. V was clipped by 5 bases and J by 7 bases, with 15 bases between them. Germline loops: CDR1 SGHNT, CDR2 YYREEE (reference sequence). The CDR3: CASSVAGVSEKLFF. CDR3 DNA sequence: TGTGCCAGCAGTGTTGCCGGTGTATCTGAAAAACTGTTTTTT.

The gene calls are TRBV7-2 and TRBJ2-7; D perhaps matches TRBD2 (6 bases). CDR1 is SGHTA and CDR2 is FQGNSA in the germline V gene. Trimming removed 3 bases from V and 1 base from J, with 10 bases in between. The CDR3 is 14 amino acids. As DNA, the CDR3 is TGTGCCAGCAGCTTTGCGGGACGGTCCTACGAGCAGTACTTC. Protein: CASSFAGRSYEQYF.

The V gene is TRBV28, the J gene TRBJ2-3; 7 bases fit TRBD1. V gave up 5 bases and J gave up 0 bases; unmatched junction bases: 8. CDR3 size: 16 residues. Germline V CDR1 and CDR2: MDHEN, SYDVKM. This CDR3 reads CASSLRTGPSTDTQYF. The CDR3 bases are TGTGCCAGCAGTCTACGGACAGGCCCGAGCACAGATACGCAGTATTTT.

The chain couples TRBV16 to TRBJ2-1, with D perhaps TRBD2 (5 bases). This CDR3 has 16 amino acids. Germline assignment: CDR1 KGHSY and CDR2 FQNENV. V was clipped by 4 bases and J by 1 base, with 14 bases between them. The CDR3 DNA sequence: TGTGCCAGCAGCCCTGGGCTAGCTGCTTCCTACAATGAGCAGTTCTTC. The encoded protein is CASSPGLAASYNEQFF.

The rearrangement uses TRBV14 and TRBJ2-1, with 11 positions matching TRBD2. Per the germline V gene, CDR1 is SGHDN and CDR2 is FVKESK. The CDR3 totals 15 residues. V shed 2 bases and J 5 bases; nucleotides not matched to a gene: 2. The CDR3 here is CASSQLAGGHNEQFF. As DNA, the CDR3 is TGTGCCAGCAGCCAATTAGCGGGAGGGCACAATGAGCAGTTCTTC.

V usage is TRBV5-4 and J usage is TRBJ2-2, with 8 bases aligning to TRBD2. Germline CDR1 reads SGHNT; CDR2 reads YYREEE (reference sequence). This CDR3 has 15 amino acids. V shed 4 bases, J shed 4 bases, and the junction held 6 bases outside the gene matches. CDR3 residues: CASSSPGTSTGELFF. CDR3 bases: TGTGCCAGCAGCAGTCCCGGGACTAGCACCGGGGAGCTGTTTTTT.

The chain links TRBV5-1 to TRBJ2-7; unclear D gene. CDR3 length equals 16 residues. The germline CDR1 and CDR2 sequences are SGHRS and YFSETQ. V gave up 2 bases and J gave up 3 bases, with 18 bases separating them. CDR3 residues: CASSLQRLGKYYEQYF. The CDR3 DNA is TGCGCCAGCAGCTTACAACGCCTGGGAAAATACTACGAGCAGTACTTC.

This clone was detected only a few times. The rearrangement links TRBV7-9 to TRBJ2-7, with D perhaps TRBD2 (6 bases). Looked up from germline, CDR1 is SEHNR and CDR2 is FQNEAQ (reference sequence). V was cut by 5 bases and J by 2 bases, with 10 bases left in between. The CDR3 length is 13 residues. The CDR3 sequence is CASSPRLAYEQYF. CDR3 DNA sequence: TGTGCCAGCAGCCCCAGACTAGCCTACGAGCAGTACTTC.

CDR3 sequence: CASSYLAGGITDTQYF. CDR3 coding DNA: TGCGCCAGCAGCTACTTAGCGGGAGGGATAACAGATACGCAGTATTTT. This chain joins TRBV5-1 and TRBJ2-3, with 11 bases fitting TRBD2. Germline loops: CDR1 SGHRS, CDR2 YFSETQ. Trimming at V came to 3 bases and at J to 3 bases, leaving 6 bases not matched to a gene. This CDR3 region has 16 residues.

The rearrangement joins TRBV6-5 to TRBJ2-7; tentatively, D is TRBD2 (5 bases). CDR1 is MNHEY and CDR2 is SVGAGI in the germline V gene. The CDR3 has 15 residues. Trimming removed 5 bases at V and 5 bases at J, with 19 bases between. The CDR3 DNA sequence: TGTGCCAGCAGTCGCTCGAGGGTAAATCTCGACGAGCAGTACTTC. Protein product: CASSRSRVNLDEQYF.

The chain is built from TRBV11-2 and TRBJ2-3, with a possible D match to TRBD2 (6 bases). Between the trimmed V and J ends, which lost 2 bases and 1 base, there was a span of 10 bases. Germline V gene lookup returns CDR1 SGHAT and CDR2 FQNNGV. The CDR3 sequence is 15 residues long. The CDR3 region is CASSLRRAGTDTQYF. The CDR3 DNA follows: TGTGCCAGCAGCTTACGGAGGGCCGGCACAGATACGCAGTATTTT. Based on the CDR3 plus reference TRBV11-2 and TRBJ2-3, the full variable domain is EAGVAQSPRYKIIEKRQSVAFWCNPISGHATLYWYQQILGQGPKLLIQFQNNGVVDDSQLPKDRFSAERLKGVDSTLKIQPAKLEDSAVYLCASSLRRAGTDTQYFGPGTRLTVL.

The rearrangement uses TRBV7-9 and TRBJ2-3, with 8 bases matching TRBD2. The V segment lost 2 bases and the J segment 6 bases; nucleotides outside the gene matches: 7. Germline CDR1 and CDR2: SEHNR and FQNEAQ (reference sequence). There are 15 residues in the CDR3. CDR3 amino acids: CASSLSGSPPDTQYF. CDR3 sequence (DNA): TGTGCCAGCAGCTTAAGCGGGAGCCCCCCCGATACGCAGTATTTT.

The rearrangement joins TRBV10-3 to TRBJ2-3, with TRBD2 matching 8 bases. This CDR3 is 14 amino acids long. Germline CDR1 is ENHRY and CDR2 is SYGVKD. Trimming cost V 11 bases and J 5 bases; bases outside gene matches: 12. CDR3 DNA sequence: TGTGCCGCCGGGCAGCGGGAGAAGGTAGATACGCAGTATTTT. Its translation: CAAGQREKVDTQYF.

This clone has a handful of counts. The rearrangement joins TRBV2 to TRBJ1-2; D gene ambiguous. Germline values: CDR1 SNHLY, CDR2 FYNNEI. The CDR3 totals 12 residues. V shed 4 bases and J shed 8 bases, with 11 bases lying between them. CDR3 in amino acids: CASSGGIGGYTF. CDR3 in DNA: TGTGCCAGCAGTGGAGGGATAGGAGGCTACACCTTC.

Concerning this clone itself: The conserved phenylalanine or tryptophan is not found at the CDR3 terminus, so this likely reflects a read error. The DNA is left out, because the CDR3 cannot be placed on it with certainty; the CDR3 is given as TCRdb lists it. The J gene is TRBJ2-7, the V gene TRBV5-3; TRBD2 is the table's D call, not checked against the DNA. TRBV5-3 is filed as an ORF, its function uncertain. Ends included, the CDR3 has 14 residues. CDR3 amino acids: CARSLTSGRATTGI.

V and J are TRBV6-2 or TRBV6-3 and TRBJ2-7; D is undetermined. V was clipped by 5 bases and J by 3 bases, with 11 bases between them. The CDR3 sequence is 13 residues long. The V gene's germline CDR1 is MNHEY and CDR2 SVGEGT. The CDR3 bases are TGTGCCAGCAGTGGCCGGGTCTTCTACGAGCAGTACTTC. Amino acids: CASSGRVFYEQYF.

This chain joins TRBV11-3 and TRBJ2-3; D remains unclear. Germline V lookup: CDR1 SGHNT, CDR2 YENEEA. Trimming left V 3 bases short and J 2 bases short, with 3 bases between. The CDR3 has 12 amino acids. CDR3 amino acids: CASSFNTDTQYF. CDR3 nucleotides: TGTGCCAGCAGCTTCAACACAGATACGCAGTATTTT.